A single sample gave rise to the 30 T cell receptor beta chains below, sequenced in a study of T cells after yellow fever vaccination (dated by TCRdb to 2018 to 2020). Libraries were built with 5' RACE. The sequencer was an Illumina HiSeq 2500. TCRdb reanalyzed the raw reads on its own, using fastp at Q25 for trimming and MiXCR for clone calling, and kept in-frame beta chains. Under each unique CDR3 protein, matching rows form one entry showing the most common genes and DNA. The sample yields hundreds of thousands of distinct CDR3 sequences; 9% to 15% were counted once. 14% to 15% of the sample belongs to the ten largest clones. The sample's treatment or condition label is to be understood as: live attenuated yellow fever vaccine strain. The input for sequencing was PBMCs, taken on the day of the yellow fever booster vaccination. The receptors come from a man aged 25 to 45 who received the YFV17D yellow fever vaccine.

This clonotype was detected a few times. The V and J genes are TRBV6-5 and TRBJ1-2; D not resolved. Trimming took off 0 bases at V and 7 bases at J, with 12 bases between the two ends. Germline V gene data show CDR1 as MNHEY and CDR2 as SVGAGI. This CDR3 spans 14 amino acids. CDR3 protein: CASSYSMGRPGYTF. Here the CDR3 DNA reads TGTGCCAGCAGTTACTCGATGGGTCGCCCTGGCTACACCTTC.

The genes are TRBV2 and TRBJ2-3; D is perhaps TRBD2 (5 bases). This CDR3 is built from 13 residues. Trimming cost V 7 bases and J 4 bases, with 12 bases left between them. Per the germline V gene, CDR1 is SNHLY and CDR2 is FYNNEI. The CDR3 loop reads CASKVGVADTQYF. The CDR3 coding sequence is TGTGCCAGCAAAGTGGGAGTGGCAGATACGCAGTATTTT.

This clonotype was observed a handful of times. The J gene is TRBJ2-7, the V gene TRBV24-1; D possibly corresponds to TRBD1 (5 bases). CDR3 length: 12 amino acids. The germline CDR1 and CDR2 sequences are KGHDR and SFDVKD. V lost 5 bases and J 6 bases, leaving 10 bases between the germline ends. DNA of the CDR3: TGTGCCACCAGTGTAGGGGTCGGCGAGCAGTACTTC. It yields the protein CATSVGVGEQYF.

The chain has TRBV18 and TRBJ2-7; tentative D call: TRBD1 (6 bases). Deletions cut 2 bases from V and 1 base from J, with 21 bases between. CDR1 and CDR2 from the germline V gene are KGHSH and LQKENI. The CDR3 is 18 residues long. The CDR3 region has the DNA TGTGCCAGCTCACCATTGCCACAGGGTAATCGGGTTTCCTACGAGCAGTACTTC. It specifies CASSPLPQGNRVSYEQYF.

This clonotype was recorded a few times. The CDR3 DNA reads TGTGCCAGCAGGGGGGTAGCGGACTTCTACAATGAGCAGTTCTTC. Translation: CASRGVADFYNEQFF. This sequence joins TRBV6-2 or TRBV6-3 and TRBJ2-1; tentatively, D is TRBD2 (6 bases). The ends were cut back, 6 bases at V and 3 bases at J, with 15 bases in the middle. This CDR3 is 15 amino acids long. The germline CDR1 and CDR2 sequences are MNHEY and SVGEGT.

There are a few counts of this clonotype. J is TRBJ2-7 and V is TRBV7-2, with D maybe TRBD1 (6 bases). The CDR3 runs 15 residues. V shed 2 bases and J shed 6 bases, with 17 bases lying between them. Germline assignment: CDR1 SGHTA and CDR2 FQGNSA. The chain's CDR3 is CASSLKQGGRSEQYF. DNA of the CDR3: TGTGCCAGCAGCTTAAAACAGGGCGGTAGGAGCGAGCAGTACTTC. Full variable domain (outside the CDR3, taken from reference TRBV7-2 and TRBJ2-7): GAGVSQSPSNKVTEKGKDVELRCDPISGHTALYWYRQSLGQGLEFLIYFQGNSAPDKSGLPSDRFSAERTGGSVSTLTIQRTQQEDSAVYLCASSLKQGGRSEQYFGPGTRLTVT.

The rearrangement uses TRBV20-1 and TRBJ2-1, with 11 positions matching TRBD2. Trimming removed 3 bases from V and 7 bases from J; junction bases left unmatched: 8. The germline V gene has CDR1 DFQATT and CDR2 SNEGSKA (reference sequence). This CDR3 comprises 15 residues. The CDR3 nucleotides are TGCAGTGCTAGCTTAACTAGCGGGAGACGGAATGAGCAGTTCTTC. It is translated as CSASLTSGRRNEQFF.

CDR3 nucleotide sequence: TGCAGTGCTAGAGTAGACGGGAGAAGGTCAGATACGCAGTATTTT. Translated, it gives CSARVDGRRSDTQYF. The chain recombines TRBV20-1 with TRBJ2-3; maybe TRBD2 (6 bases). Looked up from germline, CDR1 is DFQATT and CDR2 is SNEGSKA (reference sequence). V was pared by 1 base and J by 4 bases, with 15 bases between. The CDR3 sequence is 15 residues long.

This clonotype was detected a few times. This chain joins TRBV15 and TRBJ2-5; TRBD2 agrees at 7 bases. V lost 6 bases and J lost 0; bases outside the gene matches: 4. The CDR3 covers 14 residues. Germline V CDR1 and CDR2: LNHNV, YYDKDF (reference sequence). This chain's CDR3 is CATREGLNQETQYF. The CDR3 DNA is TGTGCCACCAGAGAGGGACTAAACCAAGAGACCCAGTACTTC.

Only a few counts were recorded for this clonotype. The J gene is TRBJ2-5, the V gene TRBV5-4, with D tentatively TRBD1 or TRBD2 (6 bases each). The V end was cut by 2 bases, the J end by 1 base, with 15 bases between. The CDR3 is 16 residues long. CDR1 SGHNT and CDR2 YYREEE come from the germline V gene (reference sequence). The chain's CDR3 is CASSLGGGHGQETQYF. CDR3 bases: TGTGCCAGCAGCTTAGGAGGGGGACACGGCCAAGAGACCCAGTACTTC.

This clonotype was detected a few times. J is TRBJ2-3 and V is TRBV4-3, with D hard to call. Per the germline V gene, CDR1 is LGHNA and CDR2 is YSLEER. V was clipped by 2 bases and J by 2 bases, with 14 bases between them. This CDR3 has 16 residues. This CDR3 reads CASSQTTAALTDTQYF. CDR3 coding DNA: TGCGCCAGCAGCCAAACGACTGCTGCCCTCACAGATACGCAGTATTTT.

This clonotype was recorded a few times. The chain's CDR3 is CASTPLLAGWYEQYF. Here the CDR3 DNA reads TGTGCCAGCACCCCATTACTAGCGGGGTGGTACGAGCAGTACTTC. The V and J genes are TRBV12-3 or TRBV12-4 and TRBJ2-7; 10 bases agree with TRBD2. The length of the CDR3 is 15 residues. J lost 4 bases, V lost 7 bases, and 10 bases had no gene match.

This chain links TRBV10-2 with TRBJ2-3; 7 positions agree with TRBD2. J gave up 3 bases and V 3 bases, and 12 bases lay outside the gene matches. Germline CDR1 WSHSY, CDR2 SAAADI. CDR3 length: 17 amino acids. The CDR3 DNA reads as TGCGCCAGCAGTGACCCCCGGAGGGAGGGGCGGACAGATACGCAGTATTTT. This encodes CASSDPRREGRTDTQYF.

The V gene is TRBV7-9, the J gene TRBJ1-4; 7 bases line up with TRBD1. Losses at the gene ends were 5 bases for V and 4 bases for J; bases not matched to a gene: 7. The length of the CDR3 is 15 residues. The germline V gene has CDR1 SEHNR and CDR2 FQNEAQ (reference sequence). The CDR3 bases are TGTGCCAGCAGCGATTCACAGGGGCTTAATGAAAAACTGTTTTTT. Protein product: CASSDSQGLNEKLFF. The whole variable domain, remainder taken from reference TRBV7-9 and TRBJ1-4, is DTGVSQNPRHKITKRGQNVTFRCDPISEHNRLYWYRQTLGQGPEFLTYFQNEAQLEKSRLLSDRFSAERPKGSFSTLEIQRTEQGDSAMYLCASSDSQGLNEKLFFGSGTQLSVL.

In this sample, this clonotype turned up a few times. The J gene is TRBJ2-4, the V gene TRBV29-1, with unresolved D. V lost 4 bases to trimming and J lost 1 base, with 8 bases between them. CDR1 and CDR2 (germline): SQVTM, ANQGSEA. The CDR3 contains 13 residues. Written as DNA, the CDR3 is TGCAGCGTTGTCTTGGGGGCCAAAAACATTCAGTACTTC. It specifies CSVVLGAKNIQYF.

The chain employs TRBV5-8 and TRBJ1-2, with a tentative D call TRBD1 (6 bases). CDR1 and CDR2 (germline): SGHTS, YDEGEE. The V and J ends lost 2 bases and 8 bases respectively, with 10 bases between them. This CDR3 is 12 amino acids long. The CDR3 loop reads CASSFRGFGYTF. The CDR3 nucleotides read TGTGCCAGCAGCTTTAGGGGGTTCGGCTACACCTTC.

The rearrangement joins TRBV12-3 or TRBV12-4 to TRBJ2-5; TRBD2 matches 7 bases. The CDR3 runs to 14 residues. With V trimmed by 3 bases and J by 5 bases, 6 bases remained unmatched. The CDR3 protein is CASSLAGVSETQYF. The CDR3 region has the DNA TGTGCCAGCAGTTTGGCGGGAGTCAGTGAGACCCAGTACTTC.

This sequence joins TRBV5-6 and TRBJ2-2, with D possibly matching TRBD1 (6 bases). CDR1 is SGHDT and CDR2 is YYEEEE in the germline V gene. V shed 0 bases and J shed 5 bases, with 14 bases lying between them. CDR3 size: 16 residues. CDR3 region: CASSLAGTRATGELFF. For the CDR3, the DNA is TGTGCCAGCAGCTTGGCCGGGACAAGGGCAACCGGGGAGCTGTTTTTT.

The chain joins TRBV19 to TRBJ1-5; TRBD1 is a possible D gene (6 bases). The CDR3 length is 16 residues. Trimming shortened V by 5 bases and J by 1 base, and 15 bases separated the two germline ends. CDR1 is LNHDA, CDR2 SQIVND, per germline (reference sequence). The CDR3, as DNA: TGTGCCAGTAGTTCGAGGGGGGTGCAAAGCAATCAGCCCCAGCATTTT. This sequence encodes CASSSRGVQSNQPQHF.

This clonotype was seen more than once but under ten times. This chain uses TRBV4-3 with TRBJ1-6, with 7 bases aligning to TRBD1. Germline loops: CDR1 LGHNA, CDR2 YSLEER. The CDR3 has 17 amino acids. V dropped 2 bases and J dropped 9; count of bases not matched to a gene: 13. The CDR3 here is CASSQSIGGTGRSPLHF. CDR3 coding DNA: TGCGCCAGCAGCCAAAGCATAGGGGGCACGGGGCGTTCACCCCTCCACTTT.

As for this clonotype: Because the CDR3 is missing its conserved closing phenylalanine or tryptophan, this is likely a read error. The CDR3 region has the DNA TGTGCCAGCAGTTTCGGTGGATCCTACGAGCAGTACTAC. This encodes CASSFGGSYEQYY. The chain links TRBV12-3 or TRBV12-4 to TRBJ2-7; D is ambiguous. V lost 3 bases and J lost 1, with 7 bases in between. The CDR3 length is 13 residues.

There are a few counts of this clonotype. CDR3: CASRAGGEDTQYF. The DNA for the CDR3 is TGCGCCAGCAGGGCAGGGGGAGAAGATACGCAGTATTTT. The chain combines TRBV5-1 with TRBJ2-3; TRBD1 agrees at 7 bases. The CDR3 has 13 residues. CDR1 SGHRS and CDR2 YFSETQ come from the germline V gene. The V and J ends lost 5 bases and 5 bases, in that order; junction bases with no gene match: 5. Filled out from reference TRBV5-1 and TRBJ2-3, the complete variable domain reads KAGVTQTPRYLIKTRGQQVTLSCSPISGHRSVSWYQQTPGQGLQFLFEYFSETQRNKGNFPGRFSGRQFSNSRSEMNVSTLELGDSALYLCASRAGGEDTQYFGPGTRLTVL.

On this clonotype itself: This may be a read error, as it is one base from a much larger clone. The chain uses TRBV20-1 and TRBJ2-2, with D perhaps given as TRBD1 or TRBD2 (5 bases each). This CDR3 has 16 residues. Per germline, CDR1 DFQATT and CDR2 SNEGSKA (reference sequence). CDR3 nucleotides: TGCTGTGCTAGAGATCGTGGGACGTCGAACACCGGGGAGCTGTTTTTT. It encodes CCARDRGTSNTGELFF.

This clonotype was detected a few times. The chain has TRBV7-2 and TRBJ2-7, with unresolved D. The length of the CDR3 is 12 residues. V lost 5 bases and J lost 9, with 14 bases in between. Germline V gives CDR1 SGHTA, CDR2 FQGNSA. The CDR3 nucleotides read TGTGCCAGCAGCCTCGAACATTCTGGGCAGTACTTC. Translation gives CASSLEHSGQYF.

The chain couples TRBV5-1 to TRBJ2-5, with D unclear. The CDR3 has 14 residues. CDR1 is SGHRS, CDR2 YFSETQ, per germline. V lost 7 bases and J 1 base, leaving 14 bases between the germline ends. The CDR3 bases are TGCGCCAGCGGTCCGACTGGTTTCCAAGAGACCCAGTACTTC. This codes for CASGPTGFQETQYF.

This clonotype was seen a handful of times. The DNA of the CDR3 is TGCAGTGCAAAACCTTCCTTCGCGGTGAGCGGCAATCAGCCCCAGCATTTT. Protein product: CSAKPSFAVSGNQPQHF. The chain combines TRBV20-1 with TRBJ1-5; D unresolved. V lost 6 bases and J 2 bases, leaving 23 bases between the germline ends. This CDR3 region has 17 residues. Germline V gives CDR1 DFQATT, CDR2 SNEGSKA (reference sequence).

This clonotype was found a few times. The chain links TRBV5-8 to TRBJ2-7, with D possibly being TRBD1 or TRBD2 (5 bases each). The CDR3 totals 14 residues. Germline lookup yields CDR1 SGHTS and CDR2 YDEGEE. V was cut by 4 bases and J by 2 bases, with 13 bases left in between. As DNA, the CDR3 is TGTGCCAGCAGCCTCCGGGGCGGTCCCTACGAGCAGTACTTC. Amino acid sequence: CASSLRGGPYEQYF.

The V gene is TRBV7-3, the J gene TRBJ2-5; 13 bases fit TRBD2. The CDR3 runs 16 residues. Germline CDR1 reads SGHTA; CDR2 reads FQGTGA. The V and J ends lost 4 bases and 5 bases, in that order; junction bases with no gene match: 7. CDR3 residues: CASSSTSGRTGETQYF. The CDR3 DNA is TGTGCCAGCAGCTCGACTAGCGGGAGGACCGGGGAGACCCAGTACTTC.

The chain carries TRBV28 and TRBJ1-5; no clear D gene. Germline values: CDR1 MDHEN, CDR2 SYDVKM. V was shortened by 8 bases and J by 6 bases, with 23 bases between the two germline ends. CDR3 length: 16 residues. CDR3 sequence reads: CASVEGVAGNGQPQHF. CDR3 nucleotides: TGTGCCAGCGTTGAGGGAGTCGCCGGAAATGGTCAGCCCCAGCATTTT.

The chain uses TRBV27 and TRBJ2-7, with 9 bases lining up with TRBD1. CDR3 size: 16 residues. The germline V gene has CDR1 MNHEY and CDR2 SMNVEV (reference sequence). After removal of 6 bases from V and 2 bases from J, the junction contained 11 bases not matched to a gene. The CDR3 loop is CASRHQYRGHAYEQYF. CDR3 in DNA: TGTGCCAGCAGACACCAGTACAGGGGGCACGCCTACGAGCAGTACTTC.